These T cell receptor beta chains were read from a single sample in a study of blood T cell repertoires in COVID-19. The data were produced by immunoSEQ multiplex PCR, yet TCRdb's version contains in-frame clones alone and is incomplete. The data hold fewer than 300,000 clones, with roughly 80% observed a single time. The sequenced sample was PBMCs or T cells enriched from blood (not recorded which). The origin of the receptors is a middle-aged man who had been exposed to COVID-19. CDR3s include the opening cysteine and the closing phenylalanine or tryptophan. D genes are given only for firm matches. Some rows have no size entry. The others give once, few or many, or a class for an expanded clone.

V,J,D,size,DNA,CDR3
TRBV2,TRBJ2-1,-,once,TGTGCCAGCAGTGGCCTAGCCTACAATGAGCAGTTCTTC,CASSGLAYNEQFF
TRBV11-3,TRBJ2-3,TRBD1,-,TGTGCCAGCAGCTTATACAGGGGGTATTCAGATACGCAGTATTTT,CASSLYRGYSDTQYF
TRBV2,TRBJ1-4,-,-,TGTGCCAGCAGTTACTCGGGGGGCCCTGGAAAACTGTTTTTT,CASSYSGGPGKLFF
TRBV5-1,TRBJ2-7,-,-,TGCGCCAGCAGCTCCATAACCGGGACACAAAACGAGCAGTACTTC,CASSSITGTQNEQYF
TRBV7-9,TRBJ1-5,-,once,TGTGCCAGCAGCTTCGGAGGGGTGGTCCATCAGCCCCAGCATTTT,CASSFGGVVHQPQHF
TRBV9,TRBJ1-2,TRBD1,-,TGTGCCAGCAGCGTCGCACCAAAAGGGACAGTGAGCGGCTACACCTTC,CASSVAPKGTVSGYTF
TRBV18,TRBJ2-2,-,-,TGTGCCAGCTCACCCGATAGTGGCGGGACCAACACCGGGGAGCTGTTTTTT,CASSPDSGGTNTGELFF
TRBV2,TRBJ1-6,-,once,TGTGCCACCGCGACAGGCAATAATTCACCCCTCCACTTT,CATATGNNSPLHF
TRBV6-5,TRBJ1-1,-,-,TGTGCCAGCAGTCCCCAGATGATATCTGAAGCTTTCTTT,CASSPQMISEAFF
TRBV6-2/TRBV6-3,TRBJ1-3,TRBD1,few,TGTGCCAGCAGTTACTCCGGGACAGTCTCTGGAAACACCATATATTTT,CASSYSGTVSGNTIYF
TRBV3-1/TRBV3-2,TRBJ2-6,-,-,TGTGCCAGCAGCCTCCCGTGGGGAGGTCACGGGGCCAACGTCCTGACTTTC,CASSLPWGGHGANVLTF
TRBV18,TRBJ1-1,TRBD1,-,TGTGCCAGCTCTCCGGGACAGACGAACACTGAAGCTTTCTTT,CASSPGQTNTEAFF
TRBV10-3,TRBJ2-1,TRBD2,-,TGTGCCATGGGGACTAGCGGGACTGGGAGCTCCTACAATGAGCAGTTCTTC,CAMGTSGTGSSYNEQFF
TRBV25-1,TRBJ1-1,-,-,TGTGCCAGCAGTGTTCCGGGATCGATCGGCACTGAAGCTTTCTTT,CASSVPGSIGTEAFF
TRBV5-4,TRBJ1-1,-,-,TGTGCCAGCAGCTTGGATGGAGCGAACACTGAAGCTTTCTTT,CASSLDGANTEAFF
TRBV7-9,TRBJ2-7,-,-,TGTGCCAGCAGTGAACAGGTCTCCTACGAGCAGTACTTC,CASSEQVSYEQYF
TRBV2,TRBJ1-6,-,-,TGTGCCAGCAGGACCAGGGAAAGCTCCTATAATTCACCCCTCCACTTT,CASRTRESSYNSPLHF
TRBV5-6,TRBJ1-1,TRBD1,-,TGTGCCAGCAGCTTATTGGGGACAGGGCACACTGAAGCTTTCTTT,CASSLLGTGHTEAFF
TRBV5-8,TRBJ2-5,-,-,TGTGCCAGCAGCCTGGGGGCCTTGCAAGAGACCCAGTACTTC,CASSLGALQETQYF
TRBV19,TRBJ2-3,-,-,TGTGCCAGAAGGGGTGGGGGCGTTTCGTTCGGCACAGATACGCAGTATTTT,CARRGGGVSFGTDTQYF
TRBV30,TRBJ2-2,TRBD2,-,TGTGCCTCGACTGTGCGGGAGGGTACCGGGGAGCTGTTTTTT,CASTVREGTGELFF
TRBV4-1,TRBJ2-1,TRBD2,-,TGCGCCAGCAGGACTAGCGAACCCTACAATGAGCAGTTCTTC,CASRTSEPYNEQFF
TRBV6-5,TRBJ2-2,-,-,TGTGCCACCACCGACGGAGGGGCCACCTCCGGGGAGCTGTTTTTT,CATTDGGATSGELFF
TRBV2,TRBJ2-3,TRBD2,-,TGTGCCAGCAGTCCTCTAGCGGGAATCACAGATACGCAGTATTTT,CASSPLAGITDTQYF
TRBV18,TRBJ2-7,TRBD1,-,TGTGCCAGCTCAACCCGGACAGGGAGGTCGGGTGAGCAGTACTTC,CASSTRTGRSGEQYF
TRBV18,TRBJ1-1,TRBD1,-,TGTGCCAGCTCACAACCGGGACAGGGGGCCGACACTGAAGCTTTCTTT,CASSQPGQGADTEAFF
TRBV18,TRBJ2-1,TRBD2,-,TGTGCCAGCTCACCCGGGACTAGCATTAATGAGCAGTTCTTC,CASSPGTSINEQFF
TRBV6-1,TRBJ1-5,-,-,TGTGCCAGCAGTGGAATAACTGGGGGCTCTCGGAATCAGCCCCAGCATTTT,CASSGITGGSRNQPQHF
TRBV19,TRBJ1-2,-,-,TGTGCCAGTAGTATCTCGGCGCGGGGAGCTTATGGCTACACCTTC,CASSISARGAYGYTF
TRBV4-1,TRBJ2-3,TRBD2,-,TGCGCCAGCAGCCTCTGGGAGGGAGATACGCAGTATTTT,CASSLWEGDTQYF
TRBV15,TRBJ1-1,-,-,TGTGCCACCAGCAGAGTCTGGAACACTGAAGCTTTCTTT,CATSRVWNTEAFF
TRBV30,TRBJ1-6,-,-,TGTGCCTGGAGTGATGGGGGAGGTAGATCACCCCTCCACTTT,CAWSDGGGRSPLHF
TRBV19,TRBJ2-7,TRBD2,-,TGTGCCAGTAGTATGGGCGGCGGGAGCGGGAGGGCCGAGTCCTACGAGCAGTACTTC,CASSMGGGSGRAESYEQYF
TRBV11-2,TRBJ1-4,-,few,TGTGCCAGCAGCTTAGGGCAGGGATTTAATGAAAAACTGTTTTTT,CASSLGQGFNEKLFF
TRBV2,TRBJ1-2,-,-,TGTGCCAGCATATACAGCTCGGATGGCTACACCTTC,CASIYSSDGYTF
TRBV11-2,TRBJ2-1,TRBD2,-,TGTGCCAGCAGCTTTCGGGACTACCTCAACTCCTACAATGAGCAGTTCTTC,CASSFRDYLNSYNEQFF
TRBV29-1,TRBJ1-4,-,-,TGCAGCGCCAGGACAGTGTCGGATGAAAAACTGTTTTTT,CSARTVSDEKLFF
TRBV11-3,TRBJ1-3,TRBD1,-,TGTGCCAGCAGCCGACAGGGACGAAGTGGAAACACCATATATTTT,CASSRQGRSGNTIYF
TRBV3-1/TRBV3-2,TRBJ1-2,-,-,TGTGCCAGCAGCCCCGAGCGGCAGGGGCGGCATGGCTACACCTTC,CASSPERQGRHGYTF
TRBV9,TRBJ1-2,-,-,TGTGCCAGCAGCATACGTCCCTCGGATGGCTACACCTTC,CASSIRPSDGYTF
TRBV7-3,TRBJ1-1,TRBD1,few,TGTGCCAGCAGTACACAGGGGGCCTCTGAAGCTTTCTTT,CASSTQGASEAFF
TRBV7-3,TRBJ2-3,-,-,TGTGCCAGCAGCTTAGGGGGCGTTCTCCGAGATACGCAGTATTTT,CASSLGGVLRDTQYF
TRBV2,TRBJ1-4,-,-,TGTGCCAGCGGAGGGGAAAAACTGTTTTTT,CASGGEKLFF
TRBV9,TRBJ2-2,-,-,TGTGCCAGCAGCGCCCCGACTAGGTGGGCGGGGGAGCTGTTTTTT,CASSAPTRWAGELFF
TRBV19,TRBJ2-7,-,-,TGTGCCAGTAGTTTCGCAGGGTTATCCTACGAGCAGTACTTC,CASSFAGLSYEQYF
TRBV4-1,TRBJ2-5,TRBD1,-,TGCGCCAGCAGCCATATGGGACAGGGGGAGACCCAGTACTTC,CASSHMGQGETQYF
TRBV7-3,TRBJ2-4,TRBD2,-,TGTGCCAGCAGCTCCCCCCCACATAGCGGGGTGTCATTC,CASSSPPHSGVSF
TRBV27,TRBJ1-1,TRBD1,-,TGTGCCAGCACCCCAGGGGGCCGGGACACTGAAGCTTTCTTT,CASTPGGRDTEAFF